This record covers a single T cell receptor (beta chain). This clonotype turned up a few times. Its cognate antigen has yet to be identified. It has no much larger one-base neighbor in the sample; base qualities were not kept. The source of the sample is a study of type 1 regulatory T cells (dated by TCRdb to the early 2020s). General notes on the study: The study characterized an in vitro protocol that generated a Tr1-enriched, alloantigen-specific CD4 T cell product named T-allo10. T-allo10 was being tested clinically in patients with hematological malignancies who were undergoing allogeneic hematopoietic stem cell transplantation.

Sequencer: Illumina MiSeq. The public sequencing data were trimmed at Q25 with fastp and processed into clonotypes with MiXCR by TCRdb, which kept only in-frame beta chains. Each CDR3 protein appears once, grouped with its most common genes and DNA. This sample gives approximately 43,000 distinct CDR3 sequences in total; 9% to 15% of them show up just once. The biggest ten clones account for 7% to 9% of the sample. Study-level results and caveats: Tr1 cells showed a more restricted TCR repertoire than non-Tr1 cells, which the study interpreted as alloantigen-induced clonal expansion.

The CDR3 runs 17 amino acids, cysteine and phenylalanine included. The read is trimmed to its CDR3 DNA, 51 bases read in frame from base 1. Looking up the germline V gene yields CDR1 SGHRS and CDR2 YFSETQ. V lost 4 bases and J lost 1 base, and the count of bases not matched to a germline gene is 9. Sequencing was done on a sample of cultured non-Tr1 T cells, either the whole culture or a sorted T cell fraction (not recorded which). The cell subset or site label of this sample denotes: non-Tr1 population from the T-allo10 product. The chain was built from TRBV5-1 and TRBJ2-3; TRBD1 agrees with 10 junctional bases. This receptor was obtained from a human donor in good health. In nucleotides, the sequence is TGCGCCAGCAGCCCTGTCGTCGGGACAGGGGGCACAGATACGCAGTATTTT. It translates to CASSPVVGTGGTDTQYF.